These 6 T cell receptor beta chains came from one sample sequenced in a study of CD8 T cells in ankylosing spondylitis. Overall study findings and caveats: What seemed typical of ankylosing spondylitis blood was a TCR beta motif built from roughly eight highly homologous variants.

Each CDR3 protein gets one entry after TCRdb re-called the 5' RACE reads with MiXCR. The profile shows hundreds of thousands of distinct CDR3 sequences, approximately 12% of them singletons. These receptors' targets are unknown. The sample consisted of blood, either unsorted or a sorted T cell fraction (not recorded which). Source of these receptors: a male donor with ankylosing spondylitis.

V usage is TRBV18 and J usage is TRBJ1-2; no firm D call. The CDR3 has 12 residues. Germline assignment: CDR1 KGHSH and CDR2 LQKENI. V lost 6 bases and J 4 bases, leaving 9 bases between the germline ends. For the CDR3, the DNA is TGTGCCAGCTCCTCCCAGGTCTATGGCTACACCTTC. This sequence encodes CASSSQVYGYTF.

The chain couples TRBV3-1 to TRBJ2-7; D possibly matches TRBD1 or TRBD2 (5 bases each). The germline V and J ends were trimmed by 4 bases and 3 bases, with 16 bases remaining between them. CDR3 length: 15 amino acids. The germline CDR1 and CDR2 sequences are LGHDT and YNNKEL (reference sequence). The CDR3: CASSPQPGPYYEQYF. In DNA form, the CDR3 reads TGTGCCAGCAGCCCTCAACCGGGACCATACTACGAGCAGTACTTC.

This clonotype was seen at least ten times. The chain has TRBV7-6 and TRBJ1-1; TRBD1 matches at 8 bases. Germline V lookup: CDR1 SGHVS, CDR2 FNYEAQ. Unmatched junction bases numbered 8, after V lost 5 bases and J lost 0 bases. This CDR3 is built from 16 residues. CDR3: CASSPRTGMMNTEAFF. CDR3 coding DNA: TGTGCCAGCAGCCCCCGGACAGGGATGATGAACACTGAAGCTTTCTTT.

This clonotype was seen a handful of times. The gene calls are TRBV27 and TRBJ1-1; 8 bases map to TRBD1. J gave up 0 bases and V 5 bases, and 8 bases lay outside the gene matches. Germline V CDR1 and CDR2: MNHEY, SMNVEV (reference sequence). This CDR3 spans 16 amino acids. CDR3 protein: CASSDYRGGMNTEAFF. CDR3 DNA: TGTGCCAGCAGTGACTACAGGGGGGGGATGAACACTGAAGCTTTCTTT.

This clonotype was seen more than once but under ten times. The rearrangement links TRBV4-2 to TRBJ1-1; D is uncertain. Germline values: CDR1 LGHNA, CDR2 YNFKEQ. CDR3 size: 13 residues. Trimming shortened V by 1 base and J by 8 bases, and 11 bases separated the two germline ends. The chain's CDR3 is CASSQAEAREAFF. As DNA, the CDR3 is TGTGCCAGCAGCCAAGCTGAAGCTAGGGAAGCTTTCTTT.

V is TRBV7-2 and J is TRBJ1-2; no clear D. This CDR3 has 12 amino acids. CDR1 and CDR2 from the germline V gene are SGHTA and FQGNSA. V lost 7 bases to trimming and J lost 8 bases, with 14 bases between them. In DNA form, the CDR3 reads TGTGCCAGCAACACGGGCACGCGGGGCTACACCTTC. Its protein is CASNTGTRGYTF.